The clone carrying this T cell receptor (beta chain) was recorded only once. Its antigen is undetermined. The record originates from a study of OX40 agonist ivuxolimab in advanced cancers. Study outcomes and limitations: CD4+ T cells averaged fewer expanded clones than CD8+ T cells.

This CDR3 has 15 amino acids. In germline, CDR1 is SGHRS, CDR2 YFSETQ. Trimming shortened V by 4 bases and J by 3 bases, and 16 bases separated the two germline ends. Sequencing used immunoSEQ multiplex PCR; TCRdb keeps in-frame clones, though not all of them. The table has just under 85,000 clones, approximately 80% seen once. The material was CD4+ or CD8+ T cells sorted from blood, obtained in a trial of the OX40 agonist ivuxolimab. This TCR was sampled from an adult with an advanced solid tumor such as melanoma, head and neck, liver or kidney cancer. The V and J genes are TRBV5-1 and TRBJ1-2; D gene unclear. CDR3 loop: CASSRGRTVDYGYTF. The CDR3 bases are TGCGCCAGCAGCCGAGGCAGGACGGTAGACTATGGCTACACCTTC.